A single sample is the source of the 3 T cell receptor beta chains below, sequenced in a study of human T cells and chemical hapten exposure. A single record per CDR3 protein comes from TCRdb applying MiXCR to the RACE reads. The table records about 120,000 distinct CDR3 sequences, about 12% of them present only once. The time point denotes: patch test 1, 2 weeks after DPC sensitization. Sample treatment: therapeutic diphenylcyclopropenone sensitization with weekly scalp DPC. The specimen comprised whole blood, sampled in connection with sensitization to the hapten diphenylcyclopropenone (DPC). The source of these receptors is a woman aged 45-65 years with alopecia areata. Some clones in this sample may be carry-over from other donors' samples.

The chain is built from TRBV29-1 and TRBJ1-1, with a possible D match to TRBD1 (5 bases). This CDR3 has 14 residues. The V gene's germline CDR1 is SQVTM and CDR2 ANQGSEA. V dropped 5 bases and J dropped 1 base, with 14 bases sitting between them. CDR3 sequence: CSVSKGQGNTEAFF. DNA for the CDR3: TGCAGCGTTAGTAAAGGGCAGGGGAACACTGAAGCTTTCTTT.

This clonotype was detected many times. This sequence joins TRBV5-1 and TRBJ2-7, with TRBD2 matching 11 bases. There are 14 residues in the CDR3. V shed 1 base, J shed 6 bases, and the junction held 3 bases outside the gene matches. Germline V gives CDR1 SGHRS, CDR2 YFSETQ. CDR3 coding DNA: TGCGCCAGCAGCTTGCTAGCGGGAGGAGGCGAGCAGTACTTC. This gives the protein CASSLLAGGGEQYF.

In this sample, this clonotype turned up a few times. V usage is TRBV2 and J usage is TRBJ2-4; D is perhaps TRBD2 (5 bases). The CDR3 is made up of 16 amino acids. Germline V gene data show CDR1 as SNHLY and CDR2 as FYNNEI. Trimming stripped 7 bases from V and 0 bases from J, with 16 bases between. The CDR3 DNA sequence: TGTGCCAGCACCGAACGGGATGACCTAGCCAAAAACATTCAGTACTTC. It is translated as CASTERDDLAKNIQYF.